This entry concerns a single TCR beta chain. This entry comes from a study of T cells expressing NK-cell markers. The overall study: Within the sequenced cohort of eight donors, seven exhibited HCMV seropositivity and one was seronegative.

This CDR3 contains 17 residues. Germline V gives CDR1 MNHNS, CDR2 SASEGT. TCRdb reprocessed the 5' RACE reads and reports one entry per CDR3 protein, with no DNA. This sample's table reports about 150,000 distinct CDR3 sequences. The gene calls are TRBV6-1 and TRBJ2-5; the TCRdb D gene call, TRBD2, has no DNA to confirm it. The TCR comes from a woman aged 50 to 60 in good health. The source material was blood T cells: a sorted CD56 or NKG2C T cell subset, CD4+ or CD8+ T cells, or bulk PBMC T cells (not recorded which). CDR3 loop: CASSPLRALRSQETQYF.